The 5 T cell receptor beta chains reported below all come from one sample, sequenced in a study of technical replicates of blood from four donors. TCRdb keeps only in-frame clones here, not all; method: immunoSEQ multiplex PCR. The data show about 100,000 clones, around 95% seen once. The specimen was T cells isolated from PBMCs. The origin of the receptors is a human donor in good health.

The CDR3 sequence is CASSRSGQGDTQYF. As DNA, the CDR3 is TGTGCCAGCAGCAGATCCGGACAGGGGGATACGCAGTATTTT. The chain is built from TRBV7-6 and TRBJ2-3; 9 bases fit TRBD1. Trimming took 5 bases from V and 6 from J; bases not matched to a gene: 6. CDR1 and CDR2 (germline): SGHVS, FNYEAQ. CDR3 length: 14 amino acids.

The chain links TRBV2 to TRBJ2-2; no clear D. The CDR3 contains 12 residues. V was cut by 6 bases and J by 4 bases, with 6 bases left in between. From germline, CDR1 is SNHLY and CDR2 FYNNEI. The CDR3 DNA is TGTGCCAGCAGGTGGCCCACCGGGGAGCTGTTTTTT. Amino acids: CASRWPTGELFF.

Concerning this clone: Other DNA variants within this sample encode the same CDR3. V gene TRBV5-1 combines with J gene TRBJ2-1, with 8 bases lining up with TRBD2. Trimming at V came to 0 bases and at J to 2 bases, leaving 1 base not matched to a gene. CDR1 is SGHRS, CDR2 YFSETQ, per germline. The CDR3 totals 15 residues. CDR3 region: CASSLALAAYNEQFF. CDR3 DNA sequence: TGCGCCAGCAGCTTGGCACTAGCGGCCTACAATGAGCAGTTCTTC.

This clone came up a few times. The chain uses TRBV25-1 and TRBJ2-3, with D tentatively TRBD1 (5 bases). The V gene's germline CDR1 is MGHDK and CDR2 SYGVNS. The CDR3 length is 14 residues. Trimming left V 4 bases short and J 2 bases short, with 10 bases between. CDR3 bases: TGTGCCAGCAGTGGGAGACAGTTCACAGATACGCAGTATTTT. This codes for CASSGRQFTDTQYF.

The chain carries TRBV19 and TRBJ2-3; 10 bases align to TRBD2. The germline V gene encodes CDR1 LNHDA and CDR2 SQIVND (reference sequence). The J segment lost 5 bases and the V segment lost 6 bases, leaving 11 bases of the junction unmatched. CDR3 length: 16 amino acids. CDR3 in amino acids: CASSYSLAGGGDTQYF. The CDR3 coding sequence is TGTGCCAGTAGCTATTCCTTAGCGGGAGGAGGAGATACGCAGTATTTT. Together with reference TRBV19 and TRBJ2-3, the CDR3 gives the full variable domain: DGGITQSPKYLFRKEGQNVTLSCEQNLNHDAMYWYRQDPGQGLRLIYYSQIVNDFQKGDIAEGYSVSREKKESFPLTVTSAQKNPTAFYLCASSYSLAGGGDTQYFGPGTRLTVL.